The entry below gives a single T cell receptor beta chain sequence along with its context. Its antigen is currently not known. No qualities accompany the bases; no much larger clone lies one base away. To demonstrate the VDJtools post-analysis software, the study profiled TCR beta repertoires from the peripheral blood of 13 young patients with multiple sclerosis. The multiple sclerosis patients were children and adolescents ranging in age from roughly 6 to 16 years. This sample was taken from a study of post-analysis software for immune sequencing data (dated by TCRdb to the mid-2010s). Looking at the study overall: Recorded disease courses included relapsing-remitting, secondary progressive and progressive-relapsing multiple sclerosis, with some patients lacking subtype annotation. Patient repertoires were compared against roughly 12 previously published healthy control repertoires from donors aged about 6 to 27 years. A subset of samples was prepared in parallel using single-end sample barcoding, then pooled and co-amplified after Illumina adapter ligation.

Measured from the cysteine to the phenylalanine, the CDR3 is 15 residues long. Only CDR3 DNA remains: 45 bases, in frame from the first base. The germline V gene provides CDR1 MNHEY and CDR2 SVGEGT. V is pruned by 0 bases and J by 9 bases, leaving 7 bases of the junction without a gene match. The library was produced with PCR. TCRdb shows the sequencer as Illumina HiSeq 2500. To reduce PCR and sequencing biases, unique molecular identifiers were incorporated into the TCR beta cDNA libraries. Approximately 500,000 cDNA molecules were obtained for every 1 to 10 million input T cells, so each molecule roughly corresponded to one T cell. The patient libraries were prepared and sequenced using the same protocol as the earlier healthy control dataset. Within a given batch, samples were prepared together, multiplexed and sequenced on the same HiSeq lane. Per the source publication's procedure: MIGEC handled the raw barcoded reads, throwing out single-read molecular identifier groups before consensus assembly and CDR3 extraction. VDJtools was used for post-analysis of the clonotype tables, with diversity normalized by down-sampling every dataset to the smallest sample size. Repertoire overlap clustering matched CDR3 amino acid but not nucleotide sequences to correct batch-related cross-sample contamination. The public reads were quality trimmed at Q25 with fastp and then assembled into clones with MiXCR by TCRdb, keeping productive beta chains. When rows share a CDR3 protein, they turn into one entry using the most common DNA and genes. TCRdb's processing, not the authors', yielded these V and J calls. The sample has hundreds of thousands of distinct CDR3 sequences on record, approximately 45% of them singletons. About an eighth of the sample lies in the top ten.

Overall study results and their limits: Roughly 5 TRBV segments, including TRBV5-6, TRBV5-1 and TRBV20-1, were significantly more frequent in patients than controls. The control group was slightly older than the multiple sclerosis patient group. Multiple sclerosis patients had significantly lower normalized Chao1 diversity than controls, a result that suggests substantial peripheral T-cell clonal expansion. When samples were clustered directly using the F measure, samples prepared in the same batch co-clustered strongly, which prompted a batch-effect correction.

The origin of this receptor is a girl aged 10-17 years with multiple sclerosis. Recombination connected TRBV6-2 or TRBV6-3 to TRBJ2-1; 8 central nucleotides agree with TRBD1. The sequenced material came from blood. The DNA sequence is TGTGCCAGCAGTTACTCGATCACCGGGACAGGTGAGCAGTTCTTC. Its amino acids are CASSYSITGTGEQFF.